Below are 13 T cell receptor beta chains sequenced from a single sample in a study of early stage breast cancer tumors. Produced via immunoSEQ multiplex PCR; TCRdb's table is partial and in-frame only. The table records 9,500 to 11,000 clones, about four fifths of them present only once. The specimen was breast tumor tissue. All receptors come from a person between 65 and 80 years old with breast cancer.

The V gene is TRBV18, the J gene TRBJ2-7, with D tentatively TRBD1 (6 bases). The CDR3 extends over 15 amino acids. V was cut by 4 bases and J by 2 bases, with 15 bases left in between. Looked up from germline, CDR1 is KGHSH and CDR2 is LQKENI. CDR3 loop: CASSQGDGLPYEQYF. The CDR3, as DNA: TGTGCCAGCTCACAGGGGGACGGACTTCCCTACGAGCAGTACTTC.

This rearrangement joins TRBV28 to TRBJ2-7; 8 positions agree with TRBD1. V lost 6 bases, J lost 4 bases, and 5 bases stayed unmatched. The CDR3 is made up of 13 amino acids. Germline V gene sequence: CDR1 MDHEN, CDR2 SYDVKM. The DNA of the CDR3 is TGTGCCAGCAGATCGGGACAGGATTACGAGCAGTACTTC. Amino acid sequence: CASRSGQDYEQYF. Full variable domain (rest looked up from reference TRBV28 and TRBJ2-7): DVKVTQSSRYLVKRTGEKVFLECVQDMDHENMFWYRQDPGLGLRLIYFSYDVKMKEKGDIPEGYSVSREKKERFSLILESASTNQTSMYLCASRSGQDYEQYFGPGTRLTVT.

The chain recombines TRBV19 with TRBJ2-3; no clear D gene. This CDR3 has 14 amino acids. Per the germline V gene, CDR1 is LNHDA and CDR2 is SQIVND (reference sequence). The germline V and J ends were trimmed by 3 bases and 3 bases, with 10 bases remaining between them. CDR3 DNA sequence: TGTGCCAGTAGTATCCTAGATGGGACAGATACGCAGTATTTT. This sequence encodes CASSILDGTDTQYF.

The V gene is TRBV7-8, the J gene TRBJ2-7; 7 positions agree with TRBD2. The length of the CDR3 is 14 residues. Germline V gives CDR1 SGHVS, CDR2 FQNEAQ. V lost 5 bases, J lost 3 bases, and 7 bases stayed unmatched. CDR3 nucleotides: TGTGCCAGCAGCCGCGAGGGCGGGGGCTACGAGCAGTACTTC. This encodes CASSREGGGYEQYF. The whole variable domain, remainder taken from reference TRBV7-8 and TRBJ2-7, is GAGVSQSPRYKVAKRGQDVALRCDPISGHVSLFWYQQALGQGPEFLTYFQNEAQLDKSGLPSDRFFAERPEGSVSTLKIQRTQQEDSAVYLCASSREGGGYEQYFGPGTRLTVT.

V gene TRBV14 combines with J gene TRBJ2-2; D gene uncertain. V was shortened by 0 bases and J by 4 bases, with 3 bases between the two germline ends. The CDR3 is 13 residues long. The germline V gene encodes CDR1 SGHDN and CDR2 FVKESK. The CDR3 region is CASSQDLTGELFF. In DNA, the CDR3 is TGTGCCAGCAGCCAAGATCTCACCGGGGAGCTGTTTTTT.

The genes are TRBV27 and TRBJ2-5; 7 positions agree with TRBD2. Germline-derived CDR1 and CDR2 are MNHEY and SMNVEV (reference sequence). The length of the CDR3 is 16 residues. Trimming at V came to 6 bases and at J to 4 bases, leaving 14 bases not matched to a gene. DNA for the CDR3: TGTGCCAGCAGGAACTCAGGCGGGAGTAGGGGAGAGACCCAGTACTTC. It is translated as CASRNSGGSRGETQYF.

Sample share makes this clone medium-sized. The J gene is TRBJ1-1, the V gene TRBV5-1; weak D call: TRBD1 (6 bases). Per the germline V gene, CDR1 is SGHRS and CDR2 is YFSETQ. V was pared by 1 base and J by 0 bases, with 7 bases between. This CDR3 comprises 14 residues. The CDR3 spells CASSLTGMNTEAFF. The CDR3 DNA sequence: TGCGCCAGCAGCTTGACAGGGATGAACACTGAAGCTTTCTTT.

This clone was detected only a few times. V gene TRBV4-3 combines with J gene TRBJ1-3; 10 nucleotides line up with TRBD1. The trim removed 4 bases at V and 2 bases at J, leaving 2 bases unmatched. The CDR3 has 15 amino acids. Germline CDR1 is LGHNA and CDR2 is YSLEER. For the CDR3, the DNA is TGCGCCAGCAGCCGAGGACAGGGGGCTGGAAACACCATATATTTT. This translates into CASSRGQGAGNTIYF.

CDR3 in amino acids: CASSLGVQGNQPQHF. CDR3 DNA sequence: TGTGCCAGCAGCTTGGGGGTACAGGGCAATCAGCCCCAGCATTTT. The V and J genes are TRBV5-8 and TRBJ1-5; possible D gene TRBD1, 5 bases. Trimming left V 0 bases short and J 2 bases short, with 9 bases between. This CDR3 has 15 amino acids. Germline assignment: CDR1 SGHTS and CDR2 YDEGEE.

The gene calls are TRBV7-9 and TRBJ1-3; 12 positions match TRBD1. The CDR3 loop spans 18 amino acids. The V gene's germline CDR1 is SEHNR and CDR2 FQNEAQ (reference sequence). V dropped 5 bases and J dropped 2; count of bases not matched to a gene: 10. The DNA for the CDR3 is TGTGCCAGCAGCCCCGGGACAGGGGGCCGGGGGACTGGAAACACCATATATTTT. Encoded protein: CASSPGTGGRGTGNTIYF.

This clone was detected only once. The chain has TRBV7-8 and TRBJ2-1; tentative D call: TRBD1 (5 bases). The CDR3 loop spans 15 amino acids. Germline loops: CDR1 SGHVS, CDR2 FQNEAQ. The V end was cut by 7 bases, the J end by 2 bases, with 15 bases between. Here the CDR3 DNA reads TGTGCCAGCAATGAAGGGGCTAGTCCCTACAATGAGCAGTTCTTC. This encodes CASNEGASPYNEQFF.

The rearrangement uses TRBV7-2 and TRBJ2-2, with 7 bases aligning to TRBD1. From germline, CDR1 is SGHTA and CDR2 FQGNSA. This CDR3 region has 14 residues. Trimming took 5 bases from V and 3 from J; bases not matched to a gene: 3. CDR3 loop: CASSLRGHTGELFF. The CDR3 DNA follows: TGTGCCAGCAGCCTGAGGGGGCACACCGGGGAGCTGTTTTTT. The entire variable domain, with the rest obtained from reference TRBV7-2 and TRBJ2-2, is as follows: GAGVSQSPSNKVTEKGKDVELRCDPISGHTALYWYRQSLGQGLEFLIYFQGNSAPDKSGLPSDRFSAERTGGSVSTLTIQRTQQEDSAVYLCASSLRGHTGELFFGEGSRLTVL.

This sequence joins TRBV6-5 and TRBJ1-1, with D possibly matching TRBD1 (6 bases). This CDR3 has 15 residues. Between the trimmed V and J ends, which lost 6 bases and 4 bases, there was a span of 18 bases. Germline values: CDR1 MNHEY, CDR2 SVGAGI. The CDR3 is CASSTLQGPGTEAFF. The CDR3 DNA follows: TGTGCCAGCAGCACCCTACAGGGACCAGGCACTGAAGCTTTCTTT.